Detailed here is one T cell receptor beta chain. Its antigen remains unidentified. The data originate from a study of T cell responses to AZD1222 COVID-19 vaccine. Assay used: immunoSEQ multiplex PCR; TCRdb lists only in-frame clones, some missing. The sample lists 110,000 to 150,000 clones, roughly 90% seen once, with more than 1.5% in the top ten. The CDR3 runs 13 residues. V lost 1 base and J lost 7, with 8 bases in between. Germline CDR1 is SGHAT and CDR2 is FQNNGV. General observations from the study: Most donors were white British and more were female, and clonal diversity was possibly underestimated.

The clonotype originates from an adult who received the AZD1222 COVID-19 vaccine. The sequences come from peripheral blood, collected 28 days after the second AZD1222 dose. The V gene is TRBV11-2, the J gene TRBJ2-1, with D perhaps matching TRBD2 (5 bases). This CDR3 is CASSLGGLNEQFF. In DNA, the CDR3 is TGTGCCAGCAGCTTAGGTGGACTGAATGAGCAGTTCTTC.